This T cell receptor beta chain was found in a study of blood T cell repertoires in COVID-19. Study at large: The origin of the acute and convalescent COVID-19 samples was the United States, Italy and Spain. Sample material is recorded as cDNA or gDNA derived from T cells, B-cell-depleted T cells, or PBMCs.

Original data processing: The authors estimated nucleated cell counts from reference gene primer amplification. Profiling relied on immunoSEQ multiplex PCR, and the TCRdb table lists in-frame clones only, not all of them. That table is the source of V, J and clone size, and D and trimming were worked out from the DNA. The sample includes roughly 150,000 clones, roughly 88% of them seen just once. V was clipped by 2 bases and J by 5 bases; unmatched bases: 5. This CDR3 has 14 residues. Germline values: CDR1 SGHTA, CDR2 FQGNSA. Specimen: peripheral blood. The receptor was isolated from a woman in her fifties or sixties in a cohort sampled during active or convalescent COVID-19. This sequence joins TRBV7-2 and TRBJ2-5, with 7 bases identical to TRBD2. CDR3 residues: CASSLSRREETQYF. The CDR3 nucleotides read TGTGCCAGCAGCTTATCGAGGCGGGAGGAGACCCAGTACTTC.